One and the same sample provided the 10 T cell receptor beta chains below, sequenced in a study of blood T cell repertoires in COVID-19. Method: immunoSEQ multiplex PCR; TCRdb's copy keeps in-frame clones and lacks some. Found here are over 95,000 clones, around 90% of them singletons; the top ten hold 4% to 5.5%. Sequenced material: peripheral blood. All receptors derive from a woman aged 45-59 years with acute or convalescent COVID-19.

This chain links TRBV5-6 with TRBJ1-2; 7 bases are shared with TRBD1. Germline V gene lookup returns CDR1 SGHDT and CDR2 YYEEEE. V shed 4 bases, J shed 7 bases, and the junction held 7 bases outside the gene matches. This CDR3 is 13 amino acids long. CDR3 residues: CASSPGTVGGYTF. The CDR3 DNA follows: TGTGCCAGCAGCCCCGGGACAGTAGGTGGCTACACCTTC.

The chain employs TRBV29-1 and TRBJ2-1; 7 nucleotides agree with TRBD1. The CDR3 contains 14 residues. The germline V gene encodes CDR1 SQVTM and CDR2 ANQGSEA. J lost 7 bases, V lost 7 bases, and 13 bases had no gene match. This CDR3 is CSDSDRPLVNEQFF. The DNA for the CDR3 is TGCAGCGACTCGGACAGGCCCTTAGTGAATGAGCAGTTCTTC.

V is TRBV29-1 and J is TRBJ1-4; possibly TRBD1 for D (6 bases). The CDR3 runs to 13 residues. In germline, CDR1 is SQVTM, CDR2 ANQGSEA. V dropped 6 bases and J dropped 7 bases, with 15 bases sitting between them. CDR3 in DNA: TGCAGCGTGAAACAGGGATTAAGTGAAAAACTGTTTTTT. It encodes CSVKQGLSEKLFF.

The chain links TRBV11-2 to TRBJ2-7, with TRBD1 identical over 7 bases. J was trimmed by 5 bases and V by 6 bases; bases with no gene match: 16. Per the germline V gene, CDR1 is SGHAT and CDR2 is FQNNGV. CDR3 length: 16 amino acids. DNA for the CDR3: TGTGCCAGCAGAAAAGGGGGCGAAGCAGGGCGCGACGAGCAGTACTTC. Protein product: CASRKGGEAGRDEQYF.

The V call is TRBV7-8, the J call TRBJ2-3; possibly TRBD2 for D (7 bases). Germline V gene sequence: CDR1 SGHVS, CDR2 FQNEAQ. CDR3 length: 16 residues. Trimming shortened V by 2 bases and J by 2 bases, and 14 bases separated the two germline ends. The CDR3 DNA is TGTGCCAGCAGCTTATATTACGGGGGGCACACAGATACGCAGTATTTT. It yields the protein CASSLYYGGHTDTQYF.

The chain links TRBV10-3 to TRBJ1-5; D unresolved. CDR3 length: 16 amino acids. V lost 3 bases and J lost 2, with 14 bases in between. Germline V lookup: CDR1 ENHRY, CDR2 SYGVKD. The CDR3 sequence is CAISEGIIGGNQPQHF. The CDR3 DNA is TGTGCCATCAGTGAAGGTATCATCGGGGGCAATCAGCCCCAGCATTTT.

This chain links TRBV5-8 with TRBJ1-2; TRBD1 matches at 9 bases. V lost 4 bases to trimming and J lost 4 bases; unmatched junction nucleotides: 8. The CDR3 extends over 15 amino acids. Per the germline V gene, CDR1 is SGHTS and CDR2 is YDEGEE. The CDR3 DNA reads TGTGCCAGCAGCCCGGCGGGGACAGGGTCCTATGGCTACACCTTC. Translation: CASSPAGTGSYGYTF.

The rearrangement uses TRBV11-2 and TRBJ2-2, with 7 bases fitting TRBD1. Germline CDR1 reads SGHAT; CDR2 reads FQNNGV. The CDR3 length is 15 residues. Trimming cost V 1 base and J 5 bases; bases outside gene matches: 4. The CDR3 nucleotides are TGTGCCAGCAGCTTAGGGGACAGAGAGACCGGGGAGCTGTTTTTT. This codes for CASSLGDRETGELFF.

The rearrangement links TRBV25-1 to TRBJ2-2; 8 bases align to TRBD1. Germline V gene lookup returns CDR1 MGHDK and CDR2 SYGVNS. The CDR3 contains 16 residues. J lost 3 bases, V lost 3 bases, and 6 bases had no gene match. The CDR3 nucleotides read TGTGCCAGCAGTGACGACAGGGGAGAGGACACCGGGGAGCTGTTTTTT. Translating it yields CASSDDRGEDTGELFF.

This rearrangement joins TRBV27 to TRBJ2-7, with D hard to call. In germline, CDR1 is MNHEY, CDR2 SMNVEV (reference sequence). V lost 4 bases and J lost 3, with 13 bases in between. The CDR3 contains 14 residues. CDR3 bases: TGTGCCAGCAGTTCGCGGCTGATAAGCTACGAGCAGTACTTC. This translates into CASSSRLISYEQYF.